The entry below gives a single T cell receptor (beta chain) sequence along with its context. Its antigen remains unknown. Trimming took 1 base from V and 3 from J, leaving 13 bases between them. CDR1 and CDR2 (germline): MDHEN, SYDVKM. The CDR3 runs 15 residues. The sample originates from a study of identical twins. Study-level findings and limits: In monozygotic twins, models underestimated the sharing of out-of-frame TCR alpha. Weaker excess twin sharing was observed in beta out-of-frame sequences. Compared with unrelated sharing, twin-shared out-of-frame alpha sequences had more low-probability sequences.

From the 5' RACE reads, TCRdb called clonotypes with MiXCR, one entry per CDR3 protein. The sample yields around 680,000 distinct CDR3 sequences, more than 6.5% seen once. This sample was also put to use in a study of yellow fever vaccine responses in identical twins. That study reports: Twins reportedly mounted vaccine T cell responses that seemed partly convergent, partly personalized.

The clonotype originates from a woman under 30 in good health. The sample consisted of PBMCs. The V and J genes are TRBV28 and TRBJ2-7; either TRBD1 or TRBD2 may fit D (5 bases each). CDR3 coding DNA: TGTGCCAGCAGTTTATCGACGGGACGGATCTACGAGCAGTACTTC. It encodes CASSLSTGRIYEQYF.